This TCR beta chain comes out of a study of T cells after yellow fever vaccination. For the study at large: With SMART-Seq v4 Ultra Low Input, the fractions containing low cell numbers were prepared. Study results and limitations: In post-booster samples, most primary-vaccination clones reappeared (just under 98% CD4, nearly 90% CD8).

Notes on this clonotype: Antigen specificity is unknown.

CDR1 is DFQATT, CDR2 SNEGSKA, per germline (reference sequence). The length of the CDR3 is 13 residues. The ends were cut back, 4 bases at V and 10 bases at J, with 19 bases in the middle. By 5'RACE template switching, TCR cDNA was produced, with a universal primer site and UMIs added in the process. TCRdb re-called the 5' RACE reads with MiXCR, one entry per CDR3 protein. This sample has about 320,000 distinct CDR3 sequences, with roughly 10% found just once. The sequencing here drew on CD4+ T cells sorted from PBMCs, taken 45 days after the yellow fever booster vaccination. The chain employs TRBV20-1 and TRBJ1-2, with D possibly being TRBD1 (5 bases). This TCR was sampled from a man aged 18 to 30 who received the YFV17D yellow fever vaccine. The CDR3 is CSANGGTGLDYTF. The CDR3 DNA reads TGCAGTGCTAACGGAGGGACTGGGTTAGACTACACCTTC.